This is a list of T cell receptor beta chains from one sample in a study of OX40 agonist ivuxolimab in advanced cancers. The data were produced by immunoSEQ multiplex PCR, yet TCRdb's version contains in-frame clones alone and is incomplete. The sample shows under 90,000 clones, around 89% of them seen only once. Sequenced here: CD4+ or CD8+ T cells sorted from blood, sampled in a trial of the OX40 agonist ivuxolimab. These receptor sequences come from an adult with an advanced solid tumor such as melanoma, head and neck, liver or kidney cancer. Each CDR3 is given with its conserved first and last residue. Fields, in order: CDR3 length, J gene, D gene, V gene, clone size, CDR3 protein, CDR3 DNA. The D gene is left open where the match is weak. A row's size may be missing; if present it is once, few, many or a size class.

cdr3_length: 15; j_call: TRBJ2-2; d_call: TRBD1; v_call: TRBV28; clone_size: .; cdr3_aa: CASSLGTANTGELFF; cdr3_nt: TGTGCCAGCAGTTTAGGGACAGCAAACACCGGGGAGCTGTTTTTT
cdr3_length: 15; j_call: TRBJ2-2; d_call: TRBD1; v_call: TRBV29-1; clone_size: .; cdr3_aa: CSVGDRRPNTGELFF; cdr3_nt: TGCAGCGTAGGGGACAGGAGGCCGAACACCGGGGAGCTGTTTTTT
cdr3_length: 15; j_call: TRBJ2-1; d_call: TRBD1; v_call: TRBV5-1; clone_size: .; cdr3_aa: CASSLTGEVYNEQFF; cdr3_nt: TGCGCCAGCAGCCTGACAGGGGAAGTCTACAATGAGCAGTTCTTC
cdr3_length: 14; j_call: TRBJ2-5; d_call: .; v_call: TRBV7-8; clone_size: .; cdr3_aa: CASSGRGGRETQYF; cdr3_nt: TGTGCCAGCAGCGGAAGGGGGGGAAGGGAGACCCAGTACTTC
cdr3_length: 15; j_call: TRBJ2-5; d_call: TRBD2; v_call: TRBV5-1; clone_size: .; cdr3_aa: CASSPAGGSSETQYF; cdr3_nt: TGCGCCAGCAGCCCCGCGGGCGGGAGCTCTGAGACCCAGTACTTC
cdr3_length: 16; j_call: TRBJ2-7; d_call: .; v_call: TRBV15; clone_size: .; cdr3_aa: CATSRVGTRAGYEQYF; cdr3_nt: TGTGCCACCAGCAGAGTAGGGACCCGAGCGGGCTACGAGCAGTACTTC
cdr3_length: 14; j_call: TRBJ2-6; d_call: .; v_call: TRBV7-2; clone_size: .; cdr3_aa: CASSRVAGANVLTF; cdr3_nt: TGTGCCAGCAGTAGAGTGGCTGGGGCCAACGTCCTGACTTTC
cdr3_length: 13; j_call: TRBJ2-7; d_call: TRBD1; v_call: TRBV7-2; clone_size: .; cdr3_aa: CASSRTGGYEQYF; cdr3_nt: TGTGCCAGCAGTCGGACAGGGGGATACGAGCAGTACTTC
cdr3_length: 18; j_call: TRBJ2-6; d_call: .; v_call: TRBV27; clone_size: .; cdr3_aa: CASTHKGVSSSGANVLTF; cdr3_nt: TGTGCCAGCACCCACAAAGGGGTGTCCTCCTCTGGGGCCAACGTCCTGACTTTC
cdr3_length: 15; j_call: TRBJ1-3; d_call: .; v_call: TRBV28; clone_size: .; cdr3_aa: CASSLRGANGNTIYF; cdr3_nt: TGTGCCAGCAGTCTCCGGGGGGCAAATGGAAACACCATATATTTT
cdr3_length: 15; j_call: TRBJ2-1; d_call: .; v_call: TRBV18; clone_size: .; cdr3_aa: CASSQKQGEYNEQFF; cdr3_nt: TGTGCCAGCTCACAGAAACAGGGAGAATACAATGAGCAGTTCTTC
cdr3_length: 13; j_call: TRBJ2-5; d_call: .; v_call: TRBV7-3; clone_size: .; cdr3_aa: CASSQGIQETQYF; cdr3_nt: TGTGCCAGCAGCCAGGGGATCCAAGAGACCCAGTACTTC
cdr3_length: 12; j_call: TRBJ2-3; d_call: .; v_call: TRBV6-1; clone_size: .; cdr3_aa: CAAGTRADTQYF; cdr3_nt: TGTGCCGCAGGGACACGTGCAGATACGCAGTATTTT
cdr3_length: 16; j_call: TRBJ1-1; d_call: .; v_call: TRBV6-5; clone_size: .; cdr3_aa: CASSYSGGRANTEAFF; cdr3_nt: TGTGCCAGCAGTTACTCCGGGGGCAGGGCGAACACTGAAGCTTTCTTT
cdr3_length: 15; j_call: TRBJ1-4; d_call: .; v_call: TRBV7-9; clone_size: .; cdr3_aa: CASSAWTTTNEKLFF; cdr3_nt: TGTGCCAGCAGCGCCTGGACTACAACTAATGAAAAACTGTTTTTT
cdr3_length: 16; j_call: TRBJ1-6; d_call: TRBD1; v_call: TRBV5-8; clone_size: .; cdr3_aa: CASSLVGRGSNSPLHF; cdr3_nt: TGTGCCAGCAGCTTGGTCGGCAGGGGGTCTAATTCACCCCTCCACTTT
cdr3_length: 16; j_call: TRBJ2-2; d_call: .; v_call: TRBV5-4; clone_size: .; cdr3_aa: CASSLLGRANTGELFF; cdr3_nt: TGTGCCAGCAGCTTGCTCGGCAGGGCGAACACCGGGGAGCTGTTTTTT
cdr3_length: 14; j_call: TRBJ1-4; d_call: TRBD1; v_call: TRBV6-5; clone_size: .; cdr3_aa: CASSPGTVNEKLFF; cdr3_nt: TGTGCCAGCAGTCCCGGGACAGTTAATGAAAAACTGTTTTTT
cdr3_length: 16; j_call: TRBJ2-6; d_call: .; v_call: TRBV5-1; clone_size: .; cdr3_aa: CASSSATGPGANVLTF; cdr3_nt: TGCGCCAGCAGCTCAGCTACAGGGCCTGGGGCCAACGTCCTGACTTTC
cdr3_length: 15; j_call: TRBJ2-7; d_call: .; v_call: TRBV28; clone_size: .; cdr3_aa: CASSLMAGGRYEQYF; cdr3_nt: TGTGCCAGCAGTTTAATGGCAGGCGGGCGCTACGAGCAGTACTTC
cdr3_length: 13; j_call: TRBJ1-5; d_call: .; v_call: TRBV19; clone_size: .; cdr3_aa: CASSSGDNQPQHF; cdr3_nt: TGTGCCAGTAGTTCGGGGGACAATCAGCCCCAGCATTTT
cdr3_length: 15; j_call: TRBJ2-1; d_call: TRBD1; v_call: TRBV7-3; clone_size: .; cdr3_aa: CASSYGTGVNGEQFF; cdr3_nt: TGTGCCAGCAGCTACGGGACAGGGGTAAACGGTGAGCAGTTCTTC
cdr3_length: 13; j_call: TRBJ2-5; d_call: .; v_call: TRBV18; clone_size: .; cdr3_aa: CASSPGGKETQYF; cdr3_nt: TGTGCCAGCTCACCAGGGGGCAAGGAGACCCAGTACTTC
cdr3_length: 10; j_call: TRBJ2-1; d_call: .; v_call: TRBV2; clone_size: .; cdr3_aa: CASKEIGQFF; cdr3_nt: TGTGCCAGCAAAGAGATCGGGCAGTTCTTC
cdr3_length: 15; j_call: TRBJ2-2; d_call: TRBD1; v_call: TRBV7-2; clone_size: .; cdr3_aa: CASSLRGQNTGELFF; cdr3_nt: TGTGCCAGCAGCTTAAGGGGGCAGAACACCGGGGAGCTGTTTTTT
cdr3_length: 13; j_call: TRBJ1-4; d_call: .; v_call: TRBV15; clone_size: few; cdr3_aa: CATSRDLGEKLFF; cdr3_nt: TGTGCCACCAGCAGAGATCTTGGGGAAAAACTGTTTTTT
cdr3_length: 16; j_call: TRBJ1-5; d_call: .; v_call: TRBV18; clone_size: .; cdr3_aa: CASSPATKGNRQPQHF; cdr3_nt: TGTGCCAGCTCACCTGCGACGAAAGGGAACCGACAGCCCCAGCATTTT
cdr3_length: 15; j_call: TRBJ2-3; d_call: TRBD1; v_call: TRBV28; clone_size: .; cdr3_aa: CASGPGTASTDTQYF; cdr3_nt: TGTGCCAGCGGTCCAGGGACAGCTAGCACAGATACGCAGTATTTT
cdr3_length: 12; j_call: TRBJ1-2; d_call: .; v_call: TRBV6-5; clone_size: .; cdr3_aa: CASSEWGESYTF; cdr3_nt: TGTGCCAGCAGTGAATGGGGGGAGAGCTACACCTTC
cdr3_length: 16; j_call: TRBJ2-6; d_call: .; v_call: TRBV18; clone_size: few; cdr3_aa: CASTLGWRTGANVLTF; cdr3_nt: TGTGCCAGCACCCTCGGGTGGCGGACTGGGGCCAACGTCCTGACTTTC
cdr3_length: 13; j_call: TRBJ2-7; d_call: .; v_call: TRBV2; clone_size: .; cdr3_aa: CASRVTGFDEQYF; cdr3_nt: TGTGCCAGCCGGGTAACAGGGTTCGACGAGCAGTACTTC
cdr3_length: 14; j_call: TRBJ2-1; d_call: TRBD1; v_call: TRBV19; clone_size: .; cdr3_aa: CATQDRSTYNEQFF; cdr3_nt: TGTGCCACTCAGGACAGGTCGACCTACAATGAGCAGTTCTTC
cdr3_length: 14; j_call: TRBJ2-7; d_call: TRBD2; v_call: TRBV5-6; clone_size: .; cdr3_aa: CASNNWDYGYEQYF; cdr3_nt: TGTGCCAGCAACAACTGGGACTACGGCTACGAGCAGTACTTC
cdr3_length: 15; j_call: TRBJ1-3; d_call: .; v_call: TRBV28; clone_size: .; cdr3_aa: CASSLPPGNGNTIYF; cdr3_nt: TGTGCCAGCAGTTTACCCCCAGGGAACGGAAACACCATATATTTT
cdr3_length: 16; j_call: TRBJ2-7; d_call: TRBD2; v_call: TRBV19; clone_size: .; cdr3_aa: CASSIFGTRGPYEQYF; cdr3_nt: TGTGCCAGTAGTATCTTCGGGACTAGGGGCCCCTACGAGCAGTACTTC
cdr3_length: 14; j_call: TRBJ1-1; d_call: .; v_call: TRBV5-6; clone_size: .; cdr3_aa: CATYAPGVDTEAFF; cdr3_nt: TGTGCCACCTACGCGCCCGGGGTTGACACTGAAGCTTTCTTT
cdr3_length: 14; j_call: TRBJ1-4; d_call: TRBD1; v_call: TRBV18; clone_size: .; cdr3_aa: CASSRTGDNEKLFF; cdr3_nt: TGTGCCAGCTCACGGACAGGAGATAATGAAAAACTGTTTTTT
cdr3_length: 16; j_call: TRBJ2-6; d_call: TRBD1; v_call: TRBV19; clone_size: .; cdr3_aa: CASSKGQGAGANVLTF; cdr3_nt: TGTGCCAGTAGTAAGGGACAGGGAGCTGGGGCCAACGTCCTGACTTTC
cdr3_length: 15; j_call: TRBJ2-6; d_call: .; v_call: TRBV18; clone_size: once; cdr3_aa: CASSPPGPGANVLTF; cdr3_nt: TGTGCCAGCTCACCGCCGGGTCCTGGGGCCAACGTCCTGACTTTC
cdr3_length: 14; j_call: TRBJ1-5; d_call: .; v_call: TRBV19; clone_size: .; cdr3_aa: CASSIRAVNQPQHF; cdr3_nt: TGTGCCAGTAGTATTCGGGCTGTCAATCAGCCCCAGCATTTT
cdr3_length: 12; j_call: TRBJ2-7; d_call: .; v_call: TRBV11-1; clone_size: .; cdr3_aa: CASSYLTHEQYF; cdr3_nt: TGTGCCAGCAGCTACCTGACCCACGAGCAGTACTTC
cdr3_length: 15; j_call: TRBJ2-7; d_call: TRBD2; v_call: TRBV28; clone_size: .; cdr3_aa: CASSLGTSGTYEQYF; cdr3_nt: TGTGCCAGCAGTTTAGGGACTAGCGGGACCTACGAGCAGTACTTC
cdr3_length: 13; j_call: TRBJ2-7; d_call: .; v_call: TRBV2; clone_size: .; cdr3_aa: CASSFSLGGEQYF; cdr3_nt: TGTGCCAGCAGTTTTTCTCTGGGCGGCGAGCAGTACTTC
cdr3_length: 15; j_call: TRBJ2-2; d_call: .; v_call: TRBV9; clone_size: .; cdr3_aa: CASSQARVNTGELFF; cdr3_nt: TGTGCCAGCAGCCAAGCCAGGGTGAACACCGGGGAGCTGTTTTTT
cdr3_length: 14; j_call: TRBJ2-7; d_call: TRBD1; v_call: TRBV2; clone_size: .; cdr3_aa: CASSRDRGRYEQYF; cdr3_nt: TGTGCCAGCAGTCGGGACAGGGGGCGGTACGAGCAGTACTTC
cdr3_length: 15; j_call: TRBJ1-3; d_call: .; v_call: TRBV9; clone_size: .; cdr3_aa: CASSVATGTGNTIYF; cdr3_nt: TGTGCCAGCAGCGTAGCCACAGGGACGGGAAACACCATATATTTT